What follows are 6 T cell receptor beta chains derived from one specimen sequenced in a study of blood T cell repertoires in COVID-19. The table came from immunoSEQ multiplex PCR; TCRdb's copy has only in-frame clones and leaves some out. The sample has around 300,000 clones, 65% to 85% seen once. Sequenced material: peripheral blood. The receptors originated from a man aged 25-45 years with active or convalescent COVID-19.

This chain links TRBV11-2 with TRBJ2-3; D remains unclear. Trimming pared 2 bases from V and 5 bases from J, leaving 8 bases between. The CDR3 has 13 residues. In germline, CDR1 is SGHAT, CDR2 FQNNGV. DNA of the CDR3: TGTGCCAGCAGCTTACGGTATCGAGATACGCAGTATTTT. Translated, it gives CASSLRYRDTQYF.

The V and J genes are TRBV19 and TRBJ1-2; TRBD1 agrees at 7 bases. The germline CDR1 and CDR2 sequences are LNHDA and SQIVND (reference sequence). The CDR3 extends over 12 amino acids. V lost 7 bases, J lost 10 bases, and 9 bases stayed unmatched. The CDR3 nucleotides are TGTGCCAGTACAACAGGACAGGCTACCTACACCTTC. It is translated as CASTTGQATYTF. The full variable domain, its missing parts supplied by reference TRBV19 and TRBJ1-2, is DGGITQSPKYLFRKEGQNVTLSCEQNLNHDAMYWYRQDPGQGLRLIYYSQIVNDFQKGDIAEGYSVSREKKESFPLTVTSAQKNPTAFYLCASTTGQATYTFGSGTRLTVV.

The chain uses TRBV6-6 and TRBJ2-3; 10 bases are shared with TRBD2. J lost 6 bases, V lost 5 bases, and 11 bases had no gene match. Germline assignment: CDR1 MNHNY and CDR2 SVGAGI (reference sequence). This CDR3 contains 16 residues. The CDR3 region has the DNA TGTGCCAGCAGTCGATTAGCGGGGGGTCGGGGGGATACGCAGTATTTT. Translation: CASSRLAGGRGDTQYF.

The genes are TRBV5-4 and TRBJ2-1; TRBD2 matches at 8 bases. Germline CDR1 and CDR2: SGHNT and YYREEE (reference sequence). The CDR3 covers 16 residues. Unmatched junction bases numbered 13, after V lost 4 bases and J lost 7 bases. As DNA, the CDR3 is TGTGCCAGCAGCGATCTCGACGGACTAGCAGGTAATGAGCAGTTCTTC. Amino acids: CASSDLDGLAGNEQFF.

This clone turned up a few times. This chain's CDR3 is CASSAELRTGEVNTEAFF. CDR3 sequence (DNA): TGTGCCAGCAGCGCGGAGCTACGGACAGGGGAGGTGAACACTGAAGCTTTCTTT. The V gene is TRBV5-6, the J gene TRBJ1-1; 9 nucleotides line up with TRBD1. Germline CDR1 reads SGHDT; CDR2 reads YYEEEE. This CDR3 comprises 18 residues. Trimming took 4 bases from V and 0 from J; bases not matched to a gene: 13.

The chain has TRBV4-1 and TRBJ1-2; 7 bases align to TRBD1. V lost 4 bases, J lost 2 bases, and 16 bases stayed unmatched. CDR3 length: 18 residues. Germline V CDR1 and CDR2: MGHRA, YSYEKL. CDR3 sequence: CASSRTGDTLPLNYGYTF. In DNA form, the CDR3 reads TGCGCCAGCAGCCGAACAGGGGACACCCTCCCACTCAACTATGGCTACACCTTC.